These 3 T cell receptor beta chains share one sample of origin, sequenced in a study of T cell changes during pregnancy in multiple sclerosis. The method was immunoSEQ multiplex PCR; TCRdb's version includes in-frame clones alone and lacks a portion of them. The sample has more than 60,000 clones, 91% seen once. Here the sequenced sample was peripheral blood, taken in the second trimester of pregnancy. These receptors were collected from a female donor with multiple sclerosis, enrolled in a pregnancy study.

This chain uses TRBV14 with TRBJ1-2; perhaps TRBD1 as D (6 bases). CDR1 is SGHDN and CDR2 is FVKESK in the germline V gene. Trimming removed 1 base at V and 8 bases at J, with 20 bases between. The length of the CDR3 is 16 residues. Here the CDR3 reads CASSQGRWATGNGYTF. CDR3 in DNA: TGTGCCAGCAGCCAAGGAAGGTGGGCGACAGGCAACGGCTACACCTTC.

The chain employs TRBV7-2 and TRBJ1-1; D is possibly TRBD1 (6 bases). The CDR3 runs 16 residues. V shed 2 bases and J shed 3 bases, with 16 bases lying between them. The germline CDR1 and CDR2 sequences are SGHTA and FQGNSA. The CDR3, as DNA: TGTGCCAGCAGCTTAAGTACAGGGTCTGTATACACTGAAGCTTTCTTT. This gives the protein CASSLSTGSVYTEAFF.

The genes are TRBV19 and TRBJ1-5, with a weak D call TRBD1 (5 bases). The germline V gene has CDR1 LNHDA and CDR2 SQIVND (reference sequence). The CDR3 sequence is 15 residues long. Trimming removed 3 bases from V and 7 bases from J, with 16 bases in between. CDR3 sequence reads: CASSIISGARQPQHF. The CDR3 nucleotides are TGTGCCAGTAGTATTATCAGCGGGGCTCGACAGCCCCAGCATTTT.